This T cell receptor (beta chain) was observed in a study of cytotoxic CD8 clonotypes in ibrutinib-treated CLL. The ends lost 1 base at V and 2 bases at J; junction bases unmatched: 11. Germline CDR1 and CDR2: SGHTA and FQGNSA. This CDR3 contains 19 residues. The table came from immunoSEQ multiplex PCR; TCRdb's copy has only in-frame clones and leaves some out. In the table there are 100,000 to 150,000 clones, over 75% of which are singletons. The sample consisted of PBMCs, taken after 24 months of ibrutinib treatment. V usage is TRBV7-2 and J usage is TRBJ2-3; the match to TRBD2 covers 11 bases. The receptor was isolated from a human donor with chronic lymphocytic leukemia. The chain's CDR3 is CASSLVVASGGLNTDTQYF. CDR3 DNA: TGTGCCAGCAGCTTAGTTGTAGCTAGCGGGGGGCTCAACACAGATACGCAGTATTTT.